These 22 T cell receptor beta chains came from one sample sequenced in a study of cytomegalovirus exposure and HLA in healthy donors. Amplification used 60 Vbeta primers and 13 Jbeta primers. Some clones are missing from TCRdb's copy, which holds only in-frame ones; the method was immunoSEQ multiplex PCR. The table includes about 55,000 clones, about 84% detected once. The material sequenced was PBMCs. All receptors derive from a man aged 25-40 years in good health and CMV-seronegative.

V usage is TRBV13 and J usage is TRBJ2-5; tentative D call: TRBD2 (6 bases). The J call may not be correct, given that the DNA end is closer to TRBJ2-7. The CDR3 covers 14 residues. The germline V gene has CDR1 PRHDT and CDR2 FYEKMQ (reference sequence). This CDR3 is CASSLAGGVYEQYF. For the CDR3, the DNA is TGTGCCAGCAGCTTAGCGGGCGGGGTCTACGAGCAGTACTTC.

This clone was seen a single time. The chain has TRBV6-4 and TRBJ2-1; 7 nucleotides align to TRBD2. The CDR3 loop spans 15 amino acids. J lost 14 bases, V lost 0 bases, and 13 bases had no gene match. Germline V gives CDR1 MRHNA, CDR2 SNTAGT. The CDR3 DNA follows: TGTGCCAGCAGTGACTCTCAAGCTAGCGGTAGGAGCAAGTTCTTC. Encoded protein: CASSDSQASGRSKFF.

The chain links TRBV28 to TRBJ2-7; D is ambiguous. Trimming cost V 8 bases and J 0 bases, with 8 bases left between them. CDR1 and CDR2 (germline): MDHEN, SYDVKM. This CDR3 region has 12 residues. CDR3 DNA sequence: TGTGCCAGCGGGCAGAACTCCTACGAGCAGTACTTC. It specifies CASGQNSYEQYF.

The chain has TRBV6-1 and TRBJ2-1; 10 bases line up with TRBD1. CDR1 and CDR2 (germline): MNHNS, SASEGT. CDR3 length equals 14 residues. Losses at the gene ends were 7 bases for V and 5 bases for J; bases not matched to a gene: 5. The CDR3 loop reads CASNWDRGNNEQFF. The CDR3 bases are TGTGCCAGCAACTGGGACAGGGGAAACAATGAGCAGTTCTTC.

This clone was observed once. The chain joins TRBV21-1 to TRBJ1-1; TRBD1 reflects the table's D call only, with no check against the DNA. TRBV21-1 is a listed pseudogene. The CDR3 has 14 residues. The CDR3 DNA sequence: TGTGCCAGCAGCAAGATGGGGGCGGACACTGAAGCTTTCTTT. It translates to CASSKMGADTEAFF.

CDR3 DNA sequence: TGTGCCAGCAGCACGCTCGGGACTCTAGGGGCTGAAGCTTTCTTT. It specifies CASSTLGTLGAEAFF. This chain links TRBV7-2 with TRBJ1-1; the D gene is possibly TRBD1 (5 bases). The length of the CDR3 is 15 residues. Germline V gene sequence: CDR1 SGHTA, CDR2 FQGNSA. V was trimmed by 5 bases and J by 6 bases, leaving 19 bases between them.

CDR3 sequence (DNA): TGCGCCAGCAGCTTGGGCCGACAGGGGGGCTCTGGAAACACCATATATTTT. Translating it yields CASSLGRQGGSGNTIYF. This chain links TRBV5-1 with TRBJ1-3; 9 bases are shared with TRBD1. V trimming: 0 bases; J trimming: 0 bases; junction bases outside the gene matches: 4. Germline V gene sequence: CDR1 SGHRS, CDR2 YFSETQ. This CDR3 has 17 residues.

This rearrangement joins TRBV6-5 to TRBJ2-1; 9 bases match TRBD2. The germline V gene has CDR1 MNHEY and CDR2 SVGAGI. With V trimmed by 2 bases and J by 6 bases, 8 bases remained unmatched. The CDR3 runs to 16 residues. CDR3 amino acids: CASSYGPAGGINEQFF. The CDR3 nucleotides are TGTGCCAGCAGTTACGGTCCGGCGGGAGGGATCAATGAGCAGTTCTTC.

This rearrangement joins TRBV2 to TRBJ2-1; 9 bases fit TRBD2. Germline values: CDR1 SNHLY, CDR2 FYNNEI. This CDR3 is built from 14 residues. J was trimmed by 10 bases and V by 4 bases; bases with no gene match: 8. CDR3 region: CASSGAGGWGEQFF. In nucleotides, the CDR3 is TGTGCCAGCAGTGGAGCGGGGGGATGGGGGGAGCAGTTCTTC. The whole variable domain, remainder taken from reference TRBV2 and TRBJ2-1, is EPEVTQTPSHQVTQMGQEVILRCVPISNHLYFYWYRQILGQKVEFLVSFYNNEISEKSEIFDDQFSVERPDGSNFTLKIRSTKLEDSAMYFCASSGAGGWGEQFFGPGTRLTVL.

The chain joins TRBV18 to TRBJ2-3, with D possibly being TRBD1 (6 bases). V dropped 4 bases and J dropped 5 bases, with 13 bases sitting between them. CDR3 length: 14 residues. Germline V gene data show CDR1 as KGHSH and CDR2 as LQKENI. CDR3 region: CASSQGHLLDTQYF. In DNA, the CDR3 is TGTGCCAGCTCACAGGGACACCTATTAGATACGCAGTATTTT.

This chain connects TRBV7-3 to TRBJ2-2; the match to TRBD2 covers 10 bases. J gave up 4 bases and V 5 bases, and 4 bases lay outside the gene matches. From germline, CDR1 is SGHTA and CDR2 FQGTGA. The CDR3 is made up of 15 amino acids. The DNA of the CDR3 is TGTGCCAGCAGCCGGGGACTAGCGAGCACCGGGGAGCTGTTTTTT. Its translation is CASSRGLASTGELFF.

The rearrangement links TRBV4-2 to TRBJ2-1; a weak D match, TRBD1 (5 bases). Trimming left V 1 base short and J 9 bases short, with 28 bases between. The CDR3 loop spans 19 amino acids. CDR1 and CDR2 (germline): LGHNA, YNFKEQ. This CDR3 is CASSQGMGSFPTGISEQFF. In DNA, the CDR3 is TGTGCCAGCAGCCAAGGGATGGGATCATTCCCAACAGGAATATCTGAGCAGTTCTTC.

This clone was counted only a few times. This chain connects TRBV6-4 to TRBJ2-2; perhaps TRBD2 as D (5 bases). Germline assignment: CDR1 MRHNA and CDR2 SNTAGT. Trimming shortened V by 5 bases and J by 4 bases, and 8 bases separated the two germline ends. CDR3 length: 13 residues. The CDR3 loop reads CASSPRGTGELFF. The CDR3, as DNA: TGTGCCAGCAGTCCCCGGGGCACCGGGGAGCTGTTTTTT.

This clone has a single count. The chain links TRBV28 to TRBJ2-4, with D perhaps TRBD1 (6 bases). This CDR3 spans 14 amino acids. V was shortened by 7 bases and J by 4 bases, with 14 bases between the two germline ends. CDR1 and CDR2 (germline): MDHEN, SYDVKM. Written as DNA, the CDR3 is TGTGCCAGCACTCCCGGGACAAGAAAAAACATTCAGTACTTC. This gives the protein CASTPGTRKNIQYF. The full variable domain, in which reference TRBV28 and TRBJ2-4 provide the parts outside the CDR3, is DVKVTQSSRYLVKRTGEKVFLECVQDMDHENMFWYRQDPGLGLRLIYFSYDVKMKEKGDIPEGYSVSREKKERFSLILESASTNQTSMYLCASTPGTRKNIQYFGAGTRLSVL.

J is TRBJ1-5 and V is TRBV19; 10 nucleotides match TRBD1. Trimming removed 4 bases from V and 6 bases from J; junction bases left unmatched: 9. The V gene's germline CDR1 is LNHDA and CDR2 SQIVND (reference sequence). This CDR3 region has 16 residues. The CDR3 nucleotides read TGTGCCAGTAGTAAATTCCGGGACAGGGGCGGTCAGCCCCAGCATTTT. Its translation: CASSKFRDRGGQPQHF.

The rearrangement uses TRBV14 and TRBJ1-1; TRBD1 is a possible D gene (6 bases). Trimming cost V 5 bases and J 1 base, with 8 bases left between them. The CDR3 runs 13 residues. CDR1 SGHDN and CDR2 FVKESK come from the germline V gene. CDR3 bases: TGTGCCAGCAGCATACAGGGGAACACTGAAGCTTTCTTT. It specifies CASSIQGNTEAFF. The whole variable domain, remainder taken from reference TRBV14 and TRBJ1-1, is EAGVTQFPSHSVIEKGQTVTLRCDPISGHDNLYWYRRVMGKEIKFLLHFVKESKQDESGMPNNRFLAERTGGTYSTLKVQPAELEDSGVYFCASSIQGNTEAFFGQGTRLTVV.

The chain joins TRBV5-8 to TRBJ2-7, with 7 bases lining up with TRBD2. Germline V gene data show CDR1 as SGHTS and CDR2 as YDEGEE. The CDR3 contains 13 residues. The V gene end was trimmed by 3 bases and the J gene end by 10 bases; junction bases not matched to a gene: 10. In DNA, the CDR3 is TGTGCCAGCAGCTCGAACCTCCCGGGACTACAGTACTTC. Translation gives CASSSNLPGLQYF.

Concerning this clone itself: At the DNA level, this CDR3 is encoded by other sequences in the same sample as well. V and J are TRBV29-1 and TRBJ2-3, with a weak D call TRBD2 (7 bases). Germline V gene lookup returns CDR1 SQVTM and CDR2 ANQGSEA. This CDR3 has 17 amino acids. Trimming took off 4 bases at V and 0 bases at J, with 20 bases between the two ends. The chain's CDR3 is CSVVRGGVSGSTDTQYF. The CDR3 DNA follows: TGCAGCGTTGTTAGGGGGGGGGTGTCCGGTAGCACAGATACGCAGTATTTT.

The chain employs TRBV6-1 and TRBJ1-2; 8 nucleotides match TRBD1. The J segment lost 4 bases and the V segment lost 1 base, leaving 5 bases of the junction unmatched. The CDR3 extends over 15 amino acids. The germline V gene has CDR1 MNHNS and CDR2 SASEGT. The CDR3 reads CASSEGRQGTYGYTF. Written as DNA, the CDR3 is TGTGCCAGCAGTGAAGGACGACAGGGGACCTATGGCTACACCTTC.

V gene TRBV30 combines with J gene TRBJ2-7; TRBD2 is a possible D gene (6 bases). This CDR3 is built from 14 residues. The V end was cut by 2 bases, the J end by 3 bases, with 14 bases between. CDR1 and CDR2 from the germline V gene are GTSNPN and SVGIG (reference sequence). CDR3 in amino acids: CAWSSSVNRYEQYF. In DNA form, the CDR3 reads TGTGCCTGGAGTTCTAGCGTTAATCGCTACGAGCAGTACTTC. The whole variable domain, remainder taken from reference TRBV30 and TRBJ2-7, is SQTIHQWPATLVQPVGSPLSLECTVEGTSNPNLYWYRQAAGRGLQLLFYSVGIGQISSEVPQNLSASRPQDRQFILSSKKLLLSDSGFYLCAWSSSVNRYEQYFGPGTRLTVT.

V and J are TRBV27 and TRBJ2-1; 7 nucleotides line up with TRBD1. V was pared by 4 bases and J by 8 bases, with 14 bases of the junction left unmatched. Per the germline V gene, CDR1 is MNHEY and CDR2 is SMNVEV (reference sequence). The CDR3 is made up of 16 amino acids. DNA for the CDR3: TGTGCCAGCAGTTCATCCCGGGACAGCCTGAGGCATGAGCAGTTCTTC. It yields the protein CASSSSRDSLRHEQFF.

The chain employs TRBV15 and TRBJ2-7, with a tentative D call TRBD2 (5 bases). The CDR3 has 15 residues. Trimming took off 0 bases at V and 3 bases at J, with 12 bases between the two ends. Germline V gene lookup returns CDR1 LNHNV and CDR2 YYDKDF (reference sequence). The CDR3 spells CATSRDPGGIYEQYF. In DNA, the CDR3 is TGTGCCACCAGCAGAGACCCTGGAGGTATCTACGAGCAGTACTTC.